This T cell receptor (beta chain) comes out of a study of blood T cell repertoires in COVID-19. Study information: T cells, B-cell-depleted T cells, or PBMCs provided the cDNA or gDNA that served as material.

The CDR3 extends over 15 amino acids. J lost 8 bases, V lost 8 bases, and 13 bases had no gene match. In germline, CDR1 is KGHDR, CDR2 SFDVKD. Individuals drawn from 24 US areas were about 18 to 95 years old. Membership in each cohort depended on participant-reported clinical history. TCRdb keeps only in-frame clones here, not all; method: immunoSEQ multiplex PCR. The data show approximately 380,000 clones, with just over 90% seen just once and roughly 0.9% held by the top ten. Sequenced input: PBMCs or T cells enriched from blood (not recorded which). This TCR came from a woman in her thirties or forties who had been exposed to COVID-19. The chain combines TRBV24-1 with TRBJ1-4; 7 bases agree with TRBD1. The CDR3 nucleotides read TGTGCCACCAAAAGGGACAGTATAATGATGGAAAAACTGTTTTTT. This codes for CATKRDSIMMEKLFF.